Here is one T cell receptor (beta chain) with its context. The authors' processing: Researchers report that nucleated cell counts were estimated from reference gene primer amplification. The data were produced by immunoSEQ multiplex PCR, yet TCRdb's version contains in-frame clones alone and is incomplete. The DNA was the basis for D and trimming; V, J and clone size are from that table. The top ten clones hold 3.5% to 5% of a sample with 15,000 to 20,000 clones, 75% to 95% of them seen once. This entry is derived from a study of blood T cell repertoires in COVID-19. About the study: Italy, Spain and the United States were the sources of the convalescent and acute COVID-19 samples. The analysed material was cDNA or gDNA that came from T cells, B-cell-depleted T cells, or PBMCs.

This CDR3 has 15 amino acids. The germline V gene encodes CDR1 SGHDT and CDR2 YYEEEE. Trimming shortened V by 4 bases and J by 3 bases, and 14 bases separated the two germline ends. This TCR was recovered from a human donor in a cohort sampled during active COVID-19. J is TRBJ1-5 and V is TRBV5-6; D is unclear. Sequences were obtained from peripheral blood. DNA of the CDR3: TGTGCCAGCAGCCCGTTCACAGACACCAATCAGCCCCAGCATTTT. It encodes CASSPFTDTNQPQHF.